One and the same sample provided the 28 T cell receptor beta chains below, sequenced in a study of T cells in Graves' hyperthyroidism and ophthalmopathy. Amplified TCR beta CDR3 regions came from RNA transcripts. Primed by the HTBI set, a first-round RT-PCR was run on the TCR CDR3. TCRdb independently ran MiXCR on the multiplex PCR reads; one entry per CDR3 protein. The sample consists of some 560,000 distinct CDR3 sequences, approximately 15% of them appearing once. Source material: blood. Receptors originate from a middle-aged woman with Graves' hyperthyroidism.

In this sample, this clonotype turned up many times. The chain carries TRBV3-1 and TRBJ2-7; 8 bases match TRBD2. The germline CDR1 and CDR2 sequences are LGHDT and YNNKEL (reference sequence). Trimming took 1 base from V and 2 from J; bases not matched to a gene: 4. The CDR3 is 15 residues long. CDR3 coding DNA: TGTGCCAGCAGCCAAGTTGGTAGCGGGACCTACGAGCAGTACTTC. It is translated as CASSQVGSGTYEQYF.

This clonotype was seen a handful of times. V and J are TRBV19 and TRBJ1-2; TRBD1 agrees at 8 bases. The CDR3 extends over 13 amino acids. Germline trimming cut 9 bases from V and 5 bases from J; bases unmatched to any gene: 8. Germline values: CDR1 LNHDA, CDR2 SQIVND (reference sequence). The CDR3 loop reads CASTRTGTYGYTF. In nucleotides, the CDR3 is TGTGCCAGCACCCGGACAGGGACATATGGCTACACCTTC.

The J gene is TRBJ2-7, the V gene TRBV20-1; D gene unclear. CDR3 length equals 13 residues. Germline V CDR1 and CDR2: DFQATT, SNEGSKA (reference sequence). V lost 3 bases, J lost 0 bases, and 9 bases lay in between. The DNA of the CDR3 is TGCAGTGCTAGGGGTCTCGCCTCCTACGAGCAGTACTTC. Its protein is CSARGLASYEQYF.

The sample holds many counts of this clonotype. The chain uses TRBV2 and TRBJ1-3; 10 bases line up with TRBD1. The CDR3 contains 19 residues. Looked up from germline, CDR1 is SNHLY and CDR2 is FYNNEI. Trimming cost V 4 bases and J 0 bases; bases outside gene matches: 12. The DNA for the CDR3 is TGTGCCAGCAGTGTTTTGGGGACAGGGGCATTGAGCTCTGGAAACACCATATATTTT. Protein sequence: CASSVLGTGALSSGNTIYF. The whole variable domain, filled in from reference TRBV2 and TRBJ1-3, reads EPEVTQTPSHQVTQMGQEVILRCVPISNHLYFYWYRQILGQKVEFLVSFYNNEISEKSEIFDDQFSVERPDGSNFTLKIRSTKLEDSAMYFCASSVLGTGALSSGNTIYFGEGSWLTVV.

This clonotype was seen ten or more times. The V and J genes are TRBV10-3 and TRBJ1-1; a possible D gene is TRBD1 (5 bases). The CDR3 totals 13 residues. Germline CDR1 is ENHRY and CDR2 is SYGVKD. Trimming stripped 6 bases from V and 0 bases from J, with 8 bases between. The CDR3 reads CAIRRGMNTEAFF. The CDR3 bases are TGTGCCATCAGGAGGGGCATGAACACTGAAGCTTTCTTT.

This clonotype has ten or more counts. V gene TRBV27 combines with J gene TRBJ2-1, with TRBD2 matching over 10 bases. Germline values: CDR1 MNHEY, CDR2 SMNVEV (reference sequence). The CDR3 has 14 amino acids. The V segment lost 3 bases and the J segment 9 bases; nucleotides outside the gene matches: 5. DNA for the CDR3: TGTGCCAGCAGTTTTCAACTAGCGGGAAGTGAGCAGTTCTTC. This encodes CASSFQLAGSEQFF.

This clonotype has a count of ten or more. This chain connects TRBV15 to TRBJ1-2; 7 bases fit TRBD1. J lost 2 bases, V lost 3 bases, and 6 bases had no gene match. The CDR3 totals 15 residues. Germline-derived CDR1 and CDR2 are LNHNV and YYDKDF (reference sequence). CDR3 residues: CATSRDRSLNYGYTF. The CDR3 DNA follows: TGTGCCACCAGCAGGGACAGGTCCTTGAACTATGGCTACACCTTC.

This clonotype has only a few counts. The CDR3 DNA reads as TGTGCCAGCAGTCAAATACAGGGGTCCTTACCTATAGCCAAAAACATTCAGTACTTC. It translates to CASSQIQGSLPIAKNIQYF. This chain connects TRBV6-2 or TRBV6-3 to TRBJ2-4, with 7 bases lining up with TRBD1. Germline V lookup: CDR1 MNHEY, CDR2 SVGEGT. This CDR3 is built from 19 residues. Losses at the gene ends were 5 bases for V and 0 bases for J; bases not matched to a gene: 16.

In its sample, this clonotype was seen many times. This chain joins TRBV7-2 and TRBJ2-7, with TRBD2 matching 11 bases. J lost 5 bases, V lost 2 bases, and 8 bases had no gene match. CDR1 is SGHTA, CDR2 FQGNSA, per germline. This CDR3 comprises 16 residues. The CDR3 region has the DNA TGTGCCAGCAGCTTACTACGACTAGCGGGGACGGACGAGCAGTACTTC. Its protein is CASSLLRLAGTDEQYF.

At least ten counts were recorded for this clonotype. The CDR3 spells CASRKASSGDNEQFF. The CDR3 nucleotides read TGTGCCAGCAGGAAGGCGTCTAGCGGTGACAATGAGCAGTTCTTC. J is TRBJ2-1 and V is TRBV2; 7 bases are a match to TRBD2. CDR3 length equals 15 residues. J was trimmed by 5 bases and V by 6 bases; bases with no gene match: 10. CDR1 and CDR2 (germline): SNHLY, FYNNEI.

This chain connects TRBV20-1 to TRBJ2-1; TRBD1 agrees at 7 bases. Germline assignment: CDR1 DFQATT and CDR2 SNEGSKA (reference sequence). The V gene end was trimmed by 3 bases and the J gene end by 10 bases; junction bases not matched to a gene: 27. There are 19 residues in the CDR3. The CDR3 DNA reads TGCAGTGCTAGTGACGGATTATTGGCCCGGGACAGCCACTACAGGGAGCAGTTCTTC. Translating it yields CSASDGLLARDSHYREQFF.

In its sample, this clonotype was seen many times. The chain has TRBV7-8 and TRBJ1-1, with a weak D call TRBD1 (5 bases). The CDR3 covers 15 residues. Trimming shortened V by 1 base and J by 5 bases, and 14 bases separated the two germline ends. Germline assignment: CDR1 SGHVS and CDR2 FQNEAQ. CDR3 amino acids: CASSLGGRVGTEAFF. CDR3 DNA sequence: TGTGCCAGCAGCTTAGGTGGCAGGGTGGGTACTGAAGCTTTCTTT.

This clonotype was counted many times. The V and J genes are TRBV2 and TRBJ1-4; D remains ambiguous. The CDR3 runs 13 residues. V lost 5 bases to trimming and J lost 11 bases, with 15 bases between them. Germline CDR1 SNHLY, CDR2 FYNNEI. The DNA for the CDR3 is TGTGCCAGCAGTACCCTGGATCGCCGCAAACTGTTTTTT. Its translation: CASSTLDRRKLFF.

This sequence joins TRBV29-1 and TRBJ2-1; 9 nucleotides line up with TRBD2. Germline V CDR1 and CDR2: SQVTM, ANQGSEA. The CDR3 loop spans 12 amino acids. V lost 4 bases and J lost 6; bases outside the gene matches: 1. Here the CDR3 reads CSVAREGNEQFF. The CDR3 bases are TGCAGCGTTGCGCGGGAGGGCAATGAGCAGTTCTTC.

In its sample, this clonotype was seen a few times. The chain is built from TRBV19 and TRBJ1-5, with TRBD1 matching 9 bases. V lost 6 bases to trimming and J lost 6 bases; unmatched junction nucleotides: 6. The germline V gene encodes CDR1 LNHDA and CDR2 SQIVND (reference sequence). The CDR3 is made up of 14 amino acids. The CDR3 region has the DNA TGTGCCAGTAGGACGGACAGGGGAGTTCAGCCCCAGCATTTT. This sequence encodes CASRTDRGVQPQHF.

The V gene is TRBV20-1, the J gene TRBJ1-5, with 9 bases aligning to TRBD1. V was clipped by 0 bases and J by 1 base; unmatched bases: 13. This CDR3 spans 19 amino acids. Looked up from germline, CDR1 is DFQATT and CDR2 is SNEGSKA (reference sequence). The CDR3 nucleotides are TGCAGTGCTAGAGATAGGAAGGGACAGGGACTTATAAGCAATCAGCCCCAGCATTTT. Amino acids: CSARDRKGQGLISNQPQHF.

The table lists this clonotype with a few counts. V and J are TRBV6-1 and TRBJ1-3; possibly TRBD1 for D (5 bases). This CDR3 has 13 residues. The V end lost 7 bases, the J end lost 2 bases, and 9 bases lay between the germline ends. Per the germline V gene, CDR1 is MNHNS and CDR2 is SASEGT. The CDR3 DNA reads TGTGCCAGCAAGACAGCCACTGGAAACACCATATATTTT. It yields the protein CASKTATGNTIYF.

This clonotype appeared many times. V gene TRBV3-1 combines with J gene TRBJ2-3; the D gene is possibly TRBD1 (6 bases). V was pared by 8 bases and J by 5 bases, with 11 bases between. Germline-derived CDR1 and CDR2 are LGHDT and YNNKEL (reference sequence). CDR3 length: 12 residues. CDR3 nucleotide sequence: TGTGCCAGCTCACAACAGGGAGATACGCAGTATTTT. Translated: CASSQQGDTQYF.

This clonotype was detected many times. This chain uses TRBV28 with TRBJ2-7; TRBD1 or TRBD2 may be the D gene (5 bases each). Per germline, CDR1 MDHEN and CDR2 SYDVKM. With 5 bases removed from V and 7 bases from J, the gap between germline ends came to 24 bases. This CDR3 is 16 amino acids long. The CDR3 nucleotides read TGTGCCAGCAGTCCAAGGACCGGGACCCCGCCTTTGGAGCAGTACTTC. Amino acids: CASSPRTGTPPLEQYF.

This clonotype appeared a few times. V and J are TRBV24-1 and TRBJ2-1; 8 nucleotides match TRBD2. The CDR3 contains 16 residues. Germline assignment: CDR1 KGHDR and CDR2 SFDVKD. The V and J ends lost 3 bases and 9 bases, in that order; junction bases with no gene match: 12. The CDR3 loop reads CATSDQSGRGIFEQFF. DNA of the CDR3: TGTGCCACCAGTGATCAGAGCGGGAGAGGGATTTTTGAGCAGTTCTTC.

This clonotype has ten or more counts. The chain employs TRBV7-2 and TRBJ2-3, with 7 nucleotides matching TRBD1. This CDR3 has 17 residues. V dropped 2 bases and J dropped 1; count of bases not matched to a gene: 9. Germline CDR1 is SGHTA and CDR2 is FQGNSA. CDR3 coding DNA: TGTGCCAGCAGCTTAAGGGGACGAGGGGGCCGCACAGATACGCAGTATTTT. Encoded protein: CASSLRGRGGRTDTQYF.

The sample holds many counts of this clonotype. This chain links TRBV27 with TRBJ2-7; the D gene is possibly TRBD1 (6 bases). Germline CDR1 is MNHEY and CDR2 is SMNVEV (reference sequence). Trimming shortened V by 8 bases and J by 0 bases, and 17 bases separated the two germline ends. This CDR3 region has 15 residues. CDR3 coding DNA: TGTGCCAGCGGCACAACAGGGCTGAGCTCCTACGAGCAGTACTTC. Its protein product is CASGTTGLSSYEQYF.

A note on this clonotype: At one end the junction does not follow the germline gene, possibly because of a read error. This sequence joins TRBV7-3 and TRBJ2-7; D could derive from TRBD1 or TRBD2 (6 bases each). The CDR3 loop spans 14 amino acids. Looked up from germline, CDR1 is SGHTA and CDR2 is FQGTGA. CDR3 region: CASSRGDTPYEQCF. DNA for the CDR3: TGTGCCAGCAGCAGGGGGGACACTCCCTACGAGCAGTGCTTC.

This clonotype came up a few times. The J gene is TRBJ2-5, the V gene TRBV12-3 or TRBV12-4; TRBD2 aligns across 8 bases. V gave up 4 bases and J gave up 0 bases; unmatched junction bases: 4. The CDR3 contains 15 residues. Here the CDR3 DNA reads TGTGCCAGCAGTTCCCCGGGGGGGTACCAAGAGACCCAGTACTTC. Translation: CASSSPGGYQETQYF.

This clonotype turned up a few times. Possible read error: a much larger clone is one base away. The rearrangement joins TRBV6-2 or TRBV6-3 to TRBJ2-7; 10 positions match TRBD2. After removal of 7 bases from V and 1 base from J, the junction contained 4 bases not matched to a gene. The germline V gene encodes CDR1 MNHEY and CDR2 SVGEGT. This CDR3 comprises 14 residues. The DNA for the CDR3 is TGTGCCAGCAAAGTAGCGGGAGGTTCCTACGAGCAGTACTTC. This translates into CASKVAGGSYEQYF.

The CDR3 DNA sequence: TGTGCCAGCAGCCATCCCACTAGCCTCTCCTACAATGAGCAGTTCTTC. Protein product: CASSHPTSLSYNEQFF. The chain uses TRBV4-2 and TRBJ2-1; tentatively, D is TRBD2 (6 bases). This CDR3 spans 16 amino acids. V was clipped by 3 bases and J by 0 bases, with 12 bases between them. Germline CDR1 reads LGHNA; CDR2 reads YNFKEQ.

This clonotype was seen at least ten times. The genes are TRBV6-1 and TRBJ2-7; unclear D gene. Looked up from germline, CDR1 is MNHNS and CDR2 is SASEGT. V shed 3 bases and J shed 3 bases, with 9 bases lying between them. This CDR3 is built from 13 residues. The CDR3 DNA sequence: TGTGCCAGCAGTGATACTGGGGACTACGAGCAGTACTTC. This encodes CASSDTGDYEQYF.

V is TRBV19 and J is TRBJ1-1, with D possibly TRBD1 on 6 matching bases. V was clipped by 7 bases and J by 1 base, with 16 bases between them. The germline V gene has CDR1 LNHDA and CDR2 SQIVND (reference sequence). The CDR3 contains 15 residues. The DNA of the CDR3 is TGTGCCAGTAATATGGGGGACATTCCGAACACTGAAGCTTTCTTT. Translation gives CASNMGDIPNTEAFF. Combining the CDR3 with reference TRBV19 and TRBJ1-1 gives the whole variable domain DGGITQSPKYLFRKEGQNVTLSCEQNLNHDAMYWYRQDPGQGLRLIYYSQIVNDFQKGDIAEGYSVSREKKESFPLTVTSAQKNPTAFYLCASNMGDIPNTEAFFGQGTRLTVV.